The clone carrying this T cell receptor beta chain appeared once. This record comes from a study of blood T cell repertoires in COVID-19. Overall study: In each case, the material was cDNA or gDNA derived from T cells, B-cell-depleted T cells, or PBMCs.

This table comes from immunoSEQ multiplex PCR, and its TCRdb copy is limited to in-frame clones, with some not included. The sample contains more than 95,000 clones, about 80% of which appear only once. The CDR3 spans 15 residues. Germline CDR1 is LNHDA and CDR2 is SQIVND (reference sequence). Trimming removed 3 bases from V and 8 bases from J, with 14 bases in between. Input material: peripheral blood. This TCR was sampled from a woman aged 70-85 years with acute or convalescent COVID-19. J is TRBJ1-6 and V is TRBV19; the D gene is possibly TRBD1 (6 bases). The chain's CDR3 is CASSIAWGPDSPLHF. CDR3 coding DNA: TGTGCCAGTAGTATCGCATGGGGGCCGGATTCACCCCTCCACTTT.